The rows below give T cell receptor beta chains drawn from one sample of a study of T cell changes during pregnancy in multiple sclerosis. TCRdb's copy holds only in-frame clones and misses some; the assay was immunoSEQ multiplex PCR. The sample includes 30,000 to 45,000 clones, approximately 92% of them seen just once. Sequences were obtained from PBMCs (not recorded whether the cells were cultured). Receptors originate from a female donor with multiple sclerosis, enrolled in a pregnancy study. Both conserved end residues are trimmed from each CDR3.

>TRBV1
TSSQAAFGTLDNEQF
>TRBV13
ASSVETGQGSVEQY
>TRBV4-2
ASSHGLAGDTQY
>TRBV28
ASSFLRLSRSAF
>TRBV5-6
ASSLGGGGGQPQH
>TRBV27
ASSLTSGSSYNEQF
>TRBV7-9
ASSSAGRPNTEAF
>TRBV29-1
SVARDGGNQPQH
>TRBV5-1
ASSLPMNTEAF
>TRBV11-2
ASSLEGHYLPSEQY
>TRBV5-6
ASSRRGGLPSGYT
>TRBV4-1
ASSQDGQGHWSSPLH
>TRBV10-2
ASSRLAGGGTQY
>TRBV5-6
ASSLSGTDAREQY
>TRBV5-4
ASSIRGGETQY
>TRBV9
ASSVAGGAQPQH
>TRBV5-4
ASSPTSGQETQY
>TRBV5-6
ASSSTGGTYEQY
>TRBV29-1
SVGFLAGFYEQY
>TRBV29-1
SVVGGADTEAF
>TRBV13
ASSFGPGSGELF
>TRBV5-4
ASSLERDSTQETQY
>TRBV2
ASSPVPAGLEQY
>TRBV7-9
ASSPGGTGYGYT
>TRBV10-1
ASSEVPTDTQY
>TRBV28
ASLGGKNTEAF
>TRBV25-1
ASSMGGIGNTIY
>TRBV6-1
ASSSGKEYEQY
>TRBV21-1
ASSKEGGVVGTNTEAF
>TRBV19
ASNPGQIMNTEAF
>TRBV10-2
ASSSNPTSGSRETQY
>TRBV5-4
ASSLNGGAKFREQY
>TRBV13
ASSLGGGVNEQF
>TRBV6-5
ASSPGTGPGKLF
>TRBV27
ASSFTTSGSYEQY
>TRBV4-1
ASSHPLITDTQY
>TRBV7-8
ASSVAGTHGNTIY
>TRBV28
ASSTGTGAYEQY
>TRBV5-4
ASSDRTRRNTGELF
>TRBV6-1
ASSEYGRAGRGSYNEQF
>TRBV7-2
ASSFKIGTGAF
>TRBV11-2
ASSHLGGAAPEQY